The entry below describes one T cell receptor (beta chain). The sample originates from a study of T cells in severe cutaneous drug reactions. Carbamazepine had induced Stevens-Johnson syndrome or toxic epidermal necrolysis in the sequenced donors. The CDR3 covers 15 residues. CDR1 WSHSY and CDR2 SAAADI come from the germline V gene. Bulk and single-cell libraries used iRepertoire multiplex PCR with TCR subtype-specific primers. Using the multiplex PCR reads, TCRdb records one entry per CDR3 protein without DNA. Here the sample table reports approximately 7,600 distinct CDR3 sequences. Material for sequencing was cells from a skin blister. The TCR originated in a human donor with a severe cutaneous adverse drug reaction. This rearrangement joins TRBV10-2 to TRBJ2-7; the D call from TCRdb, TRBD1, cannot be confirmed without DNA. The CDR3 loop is CASSERWDSSYEQYF.